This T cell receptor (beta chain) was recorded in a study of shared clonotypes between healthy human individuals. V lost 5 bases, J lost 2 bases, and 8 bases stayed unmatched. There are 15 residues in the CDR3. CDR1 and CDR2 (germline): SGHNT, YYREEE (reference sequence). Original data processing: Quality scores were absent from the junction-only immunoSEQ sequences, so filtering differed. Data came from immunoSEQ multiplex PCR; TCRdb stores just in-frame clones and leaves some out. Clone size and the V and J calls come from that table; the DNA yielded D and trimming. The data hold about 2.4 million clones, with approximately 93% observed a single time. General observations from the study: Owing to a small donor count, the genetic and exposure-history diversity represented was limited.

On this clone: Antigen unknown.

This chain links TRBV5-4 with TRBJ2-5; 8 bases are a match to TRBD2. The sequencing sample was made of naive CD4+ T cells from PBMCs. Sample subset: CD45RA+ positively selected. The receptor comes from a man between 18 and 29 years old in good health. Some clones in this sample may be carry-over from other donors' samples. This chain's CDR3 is CASSKPAGDQETQYF. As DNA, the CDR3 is TGTGCCAGCAGTAAGCCAGCGGGGGATCAAGAGACCCAGTACTTC.